The clone carrying this T cell receptor (beta chain) was picked up a small number of times. Its antigen is not identified. The data derive from a study of response to subunit inactivated influenza vaccine. Germline V lookup: CDR1 SGDLS, CDR2 YYNGEE. The CDR3 is made up of 16 amino acids. V was cut by 2 bases and J by 3 bases, with 14 bases left in between. One entry per CDR3 protein, called by TCRdb with MiXCR from the RT-PCR reads. Of about 520,000 distinct CDR3 sequences in the sample, around 7.7% are singletons; the top ten hold less than 15%. Whole-study findings and limits: The authors proposed limited new T cell recruitment per seasonal influenza vaccination.

V is TRBV9 and J is TRBJ1-4, with a tentative D call TRBD1 (5 bases). Sample: PBMCs from blood, taken about 23 months after vaccination. This TCR came from a man aged 50 to 69 who received an inactivated influenza vaccine. CDR3 loop: CASSVGDYNANEKLFF. The CDR3 DNA reads as TGTGCCAGCAGCGTGGGGGATTACAATGCTAATGAAAAACTGTTTTTT.